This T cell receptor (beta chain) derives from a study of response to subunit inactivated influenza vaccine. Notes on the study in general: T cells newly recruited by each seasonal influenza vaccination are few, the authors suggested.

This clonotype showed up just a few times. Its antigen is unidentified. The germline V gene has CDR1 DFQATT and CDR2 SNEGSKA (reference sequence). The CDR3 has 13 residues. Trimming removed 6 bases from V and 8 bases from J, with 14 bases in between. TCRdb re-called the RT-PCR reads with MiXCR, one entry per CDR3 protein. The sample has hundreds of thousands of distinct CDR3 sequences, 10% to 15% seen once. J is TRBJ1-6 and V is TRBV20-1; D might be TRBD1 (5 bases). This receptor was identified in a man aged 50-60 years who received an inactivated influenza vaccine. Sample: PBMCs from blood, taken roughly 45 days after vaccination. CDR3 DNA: TGCAGTGCCCTGTGGGGGAGGGATTCACCCCTCCACTTT. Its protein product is CSALWGRDSPLHF.